The rows below give T cell receptor beta chains drawn from one sample of a study of response to subunit inactivated influenza vaccine. Using its own MiXCR run on the RT-PCR reads, TCRdb lists one record per CDR3 protein. The sample gives 180,000 or so distinct CDR3 sequences, less than 15% of which show up once; 29% is in the top ten. The same sample was also used in a study of T cells expressing NK-cell markers.

The input for sequencing was CD8+ T cells sorted from PBMCs, taken about 12 days after vaccination. The receptor source for this set is a man aged 45-65 years who received an inactivated influenza vaccine. Both conserved end residues are part of each CDR3. D genes are given only for firm matches. Part of the rows lack a size; the others show once, few, many or a class for expanded clones.

D gene: NA
J gene: TRBJ2-7
V gene: TRBV11-2
clone size: few
CDR3 DNA: TGTGCCAGCAGCACCGAACTGGTTCTCACCGAGCAGTACTTC
CDR3 protein: CASSTELVLTEQYF

D gene: TRBD2
J gene: TRBJ2-7
V gene: TRBV6-5
clone size: many
CDR3 DNA: TGTGCCAGCAGTTACTTCGGGGGGAGCTACGAGCAGTACTTC
CDR3 protein: CASSYFGGSYEQYF

D gene: NA
J gene: TRBJ1-1
V gene: TRBV7-9
clone size: few
CDR3 DNA: TGTGCCAGCAGCTCACTGGGATGGCGAGCTTTCTTT
CDR3 protein: CASSSLGWRAFF

D gene: TRBD1
J gene: TRBJ1-1
V gene: TRBV4-2
clone size: many
CDR3 DNA: TGTGCCAGCAGGGACAGGGGGAACACTGAAGCTTTCTTT
CDR3 protein: CASRDRGNTEAFF

D gene: NA
J gene: TRBJ1-1
V gene: TRBV28
clone size: few
CDR3 DNA: TGTGCCAGCACCCCCAGACAGGCGTACACTGAAGCTTTCTTT
CDR3 protein: CASTPRQAYTEAFF

D gene: NA
J gene: TRBJ2-5
V gene: TRBV29-1
clone size: few
CDR3 DNA: TGCAGCGTTGAAGATTTGGAGGACAGCCAAGAGACCCAGTACTTC
CDR3 protein: CSVEDLEDSQETQYF

D gene: NA
J gene: TRBJ1-1
V gene: TRBV5-5
clone size: few
CDR3 DNA: TGTGCCAGCAACTTTATGAACACTGAAGCTTTCTTT
CDR3 protein: CASNFMNTEAFF

D gene: NA
J gene: TRBJ2-7
V gene: TRBV7-9
clone size: few
CDR3 DNA: TGTGCCAGCAGCTTAGGGTCAGGGCCCGAGCAGTACTTC
CDR3 protein: CASSLGSGPEQYF

D gene: TRBD2
J gene: TRBJ2-1
V gene: TRBV20-1
clone size: NA
CDR3 DNA: TGCAGTGCTAGATCCCAGACTAGCGGGGCGGGGCAGTTCTTC
CDR3 protein: CSARSQTSGAGQFF

D gene: NA
J gene: TRBJ2-3
V gene: TRBV2
clone size: NA
CDR3 DNA: TGTGCCAGCAGTTGGGCTAGCTACCCTCCCGATACGCAGTATTTT
CDR3 protein: CASSWASYPPDTQYF

D gene: NA
J gene: TRBJ1-6
V gene: TRBV12-3/TRBV12-4
clone size: NA
CDR3 DNA: TGTGCCAGCAGTTTAGCGCCATATTCACCCCTCCACTTT
CDR3 protein: CASSLAPYSPLHF

D gene: NA
J gene: TRBJ1-1
V gene: TRBV6-5
clone size: NA
CDR3 DNA: TGTGCCAGCAGTTCAGGGAACACTGAAGCTTTCTTT
CDR3 protein: CASSSGNTEAFF

D gene: NA
J gene: TRBJ2-3
V gene: TRBV7-9
clone size: NA
CDR3 DNA: TGTGCCAGCAGCACCACCGCCCCCCGCACAGATACGCAGTATTTT
CDR3 protein: CASSTTAPRTDTQYF